This T cell receptor beta chain was observed in a study of T cell changes during pregnancy in multiple sclerosis. TCRdb's table, derived via immunoSEQ multiplex PCR, lists solely in-frame clones and lacks some. The sample lists under 95,000 clones, nearly 95% occurring once. In germline, CDR1 is SEHNR, CDR2 FQNEAQ (reference sequence). The CDR3 contains 16 residues. Germline trimming cut 3 bases from V and 0 bases from J; bases unmatched to any gene: 5. This material consisted of peripheral blood, taken in the second trimester of pregnancy. This sequence joins TRBV7-9 and TRBJ1-1; 9 bases align to TRBD1. The receptor comes from a female donor in good health, enrolled as a control in a pregnancy study. The CDR3 nucleotides are TGTGCCAGCAGCTTCCTGACAGGGGGATTGAACACTGAAGCTTTCTTT. It specifies CASSFLTGGLNTEAFF.